The clone carrying this T cell receptor beta chain showed up many times. CDR3 size: 15 residues. From germline, CDR1 is KGHSH and CDR2 LQKENI. The ends lost 4 bases at V and 2 bases at J; junction bases unmatched: 6. Arm-PCR of CDR3 regions and iRepertoire HTBI primers were the basis on which TCR beta libraries were built. TCRdb fed the multiplex PCR reads into MiXCR, producing one record per CDR3 protein. The sample contains some 600,000 distinct CDR3 sequences, about 15% of which appear only once. Indicated time point: newly diagnosed GD, antithyroid drugs for less than 3 months. The TCR library used RNA extracted from PBMCs. The data originate from a study of regulatory T cells in long-lasting Graves disease. These same records also appear under a second study, on T cells in Graves' hyperthyroidism and ophthalmopathy.

The chain carries TRBV18 and TRBJ2-7, with 9 bases aligning to TRBD1. Sequencing used peripheral blood mononuclear cells (PBMCs), obtained at new diagnosis, from a patient treated with antithyroid drugs. The source of this sequence is a man aged 18 to 30 with Graves disease. As DNA, the CDR3 is TGTGCCAGCTCACGGGGACAGGGCGCAACCTACGAGCAGTACTTC. It encodes CASSRGQGATYEQYF.